Following are 18 T cell receptor beta chains from one sample sequenced in a study of T cell repertoires in cytomegalovirus infection. TCRdb used MiXCR to reprocess the reads, holding one entry per CDR3 protein. The sample shows roughly 500,000 distinct CDR3 sequences, approximately 16% of them seen only once. Sequencing was carried out using CD8+ T cells from PBMCs. These receptors all come from a human donor in good health (CMV status not recorded). Some clones in this sample may be carry-over from other donors' samples.

The rearrangement uses TRBV2 and TRBJ1-1; maybe TRBD1 (5 bases). This CDR3 has 11 amino acids. V lost 8 bases to trimming and J lost 6 bases, with 10 bases between them. The germline V gene encodes CDR1 SNHLY and CDR2 FYNNEI. CDR3 coding DNA: TGTGCCAGCCAGGGAAGGGCTGAAGCTTTCTTT. Translated, it gives CASQGRAEAFF.

This clonotype appeared many times. V usage is TRBV7-2 and J usage is TRBJ1-6; D is unclear. Trimming took off 7 bases at V and 9 bases at J, with 16 bases between the two ends. The germline gives CDR1 SGHTA, CDR2 FQGNSA. The CDR3 runs to 14 residues. CDR3: CASTQGGTGSPLHF. The CDR3 DNA is TGTGCCAGCACCCAAGGAGGTACGGGTTCACCCCTCCACTTT.

Of note for this clonotype: A much more abundant neighbour one base away suggests this may be a read error. The final CDR3 position lacks the conserved phenylalanine or tryptophan, pointing to a likely read error. This sequence joins TRBV28 and TRBJ2-5; 11 nucleotides align to TRBD1. With V trimmed by 0 bases and J by 0 bases, 0 bases remained unmatched. Germline V gives CDR1 MDHEN, CDR2 SYDVKM. The CDR3 sequence is 16 residues long. CDR3 coding DNA: TGTGCCAGCAGTTTATGGGGACAGGGGGACCAAGAGACCCAGTACTTA. Residues: CASSLWGQGDQETQYL.

This clonotype occurred many times. This chain connects TRBV4-1 to TRBJ2-5, with D perhaps matching TRBD2 (5 bases). Germline CDR1 reads MGHRA; CDR2 reads YSYEKL. The CDR3 is 17 residues long. The ends were cut back, 5 bases at V and 3 bases at J, with 22 bases in the middle. The CDR3 protein is CASSDGNRDRAEETQYF. DNA for the CDR3: TGCGCCAGCAGCGACGGGAATAGGGATCGAGCGGAAGAGACCCAGTACTTC.

This clonotype occurred many times. The genes are TRBV7-9 and TRBJ1-3; no clear D. Germline V gives CDR1 SEHNR, CDR2 FQNEAQ (reference sequence). V shed 1 base and J shed 7 bases, with 5 bases lying between them. This CDR3 has 12 amino acids. CDR3 DNA: TGTGCCAGCAGCTTAGGATCGAACACCATATATTTT. Amino acid sequence: CASSLGSNTIYF.

The J gene is TRBJ2-7, the V gene TRBV7-9; D may correspond to TRBD1 or TRBD2 (5 bases each). The CDR3 has 16 amino acids. Deletions cut 5 bases from V and 2 bases from J, with 19 bases between. The germline CDR1 and CDR2 sequences are SEHNR and FQNEAQ (reference sequence). Written as DNA, the CDR3 is TGTGCCAGCAGCCCTAGAGAGGGGATTGGGACCTACGAGCAGTACTTC. It encodes CASSPREGIGTYEQYF.

The gene calls are TRBV6-2 or TRBV6-3 and TRBJ1-1; weak D call: TRBD1 (5 bases). CDR1 MNHEY and CDR2 SVGEGT come from the germline V gene. V lost 5 bases to trimming and J lost 6 bases, with 13 bases between them. The CDR3 has 13 residues. This CDR3 reads CASSPRDRPEAFF. DNA for the CDR3: TGTGCCAGCAGTCCCCGGGACCGGCCTGAAGCTTTCTTT.

Regarding this clonotype: It is likely a read error, because the conserved phenylalanine at the end of the CDR3 is missing. This chain links TRBV5-3 with TRBJ2-4; the match to TRBD2 covers 16 bases. TRBV5-3 counts as an open reading frame of uncertain function. Trimming cost V 8 bases and J 7 bases; bases outside gene matches: 9. The CDR3 covers 16 residues. CDR3 coding DNA: TGTGCCAGCAGCGTGGGACTAGCGGGGGGGCGCAACATTCAGTACTTA. This gives the protein CASSVGLAGGRNIQYL.

This clonotype has ten or more counts. This chain connects TRBV11-2 to TRBJ1-1; 7 bases line up with TRBD1. V lost 6 bases and J lost 3; bases outside the gene matches: 13. The germline gives CDR1 SGHAT, CDR2 FQNNGV. This CDR3 is built from 16 residues. CDR3 sequence: CASRVRQGGEDTEAFF. The DNA for the CDR3 is TGTGCCAGCAGAGTTAGACAGGGAGGGGAGGACACTGAAGCTTTCTTT.

This clonotype turned up a few times. This chain joins TRBV5-1 and TRBJ1-2; D is possibly TRBD1 (6 bases). V lost 1 base and J 8 bases, leaving 12 bases between the germline ends. This CDR3 has 13 residues. Germline CDR1 reads SGHRS; CDR2 reads YFSETQ. In DNA form, the CDR3 reads TGCGCCAGCAGCTTGAACAGGGAGCACGGCTACACCTTC. Residues: CASSLNREHGYTF.

V is TRBV27 and J is TRBJ1-5; a possible D gene is TRBD1 (5 bases). V lost 4 bases to trimming and J lost 0 bases, with 10 bases between them. Germline CDR1 is MNHEY and CDR2 is SMNVEV (reference sequence). The CDR3 has 15 amino acids. The CDR3 sequence: CASSYDSNSNQPQHF. DNA for the CDR3: TGTGCCAGCAGTTACGACAGCAATAGCAATCAGCCCCAGCATTTT.

This clonotype was detected ten times or more. This sequence joins TRBV7-6 and TRBJ2-7; 7 nucleotides line up with TRBD1. Germline V gives CDR1 SGHVS, CDR2 FNYEAQ. This CDR3 contains 15 residues. With V trimmed by 5 bases and J by 2 bases, 9 bases remained unmatched. The CDR3 region has the DNA TGTGCCAGCAGCCTCGGGACAGCCTCCGCCTACGAGCAGTACTTC. Protein: CASSLGTASAYEQYF.

This clonotype was detected ten times or more. DNA for the CDR3: TGCGCCAGCAGCCAATTTCGGGGGGGGGACAATGAGCAGTTCTTC. Amino acid sequence: CASSQFRGGDNEQFF. This chain joins TRBV4-1 and TRBJ2-1; TRBD2 aligns across 8 bases. Looked up from germline, CDR1 is MGHRA and CDR2 is YSYEKL. Trimming cost V 2 bases and J 5 bases; bases outside gene matches: 5. The CDR3 contains 15 residues.

This clonotype was picked up a small number of times. The J gene is TRBJ2-7, the V gene TRBV10-3; 7 bases are a match to TRBD2. Germline CDR1 reads ENHRY; CDR2 reads SYGVKD. The CDR3 totals 15 residues. The V gene end was trimmed by 0 bases and the J gene end by 0 bases; junction bases not matched to a gene: 2. In DNA form, the CDR3 reads TGTGCCATCAGTGAGTCGAGCGGGGACTCCTACGAGCAGTACTTC. Amino acids: CAISESSGDSYEQYF.

This clonotype was counted ten times or more. The V call is TRBV11-2, the J call TRBJ2-3; TRBD2 might be the D (5 bases). The germline gives CDR1 SGHAT, CDR2 FQNNGV. Deletions cut 1 base from V and 1 base from J, with 9 bases between. The CDR3 has 15 residues. The CDR3 loop is CASSLAAGRTDTQYF. CDR3 DNA: TGTGCCAGCAGCTTAGCTGCGGGTCGCACAGATACGCAGTATTTT.

This clonotype came up a few times. The gene calls are TRBV2 and TRBJ1-3; a possible D gene is TRBD1 (6 bases). CDR3 length: 15 residues. With 4 bases removed from V and 0 bases from J, the gap between germline ends came to 10 bases. CDR1 is SNHLY and CDR2 is FYNNEI in the germline V gene. The CDR3 sequence: CASSGGQSSGNTIYF. DNA of the CDR3: TGTGCCAGCAGTGGAGGACAGAGCTCTGGAAACACCATATATTTT.

This clonotype has ten or more counts. The chain employs TRBV11-2 and TRBJ2-1; the D gene is possibly TRBD1 (6 bases). The germline V and J ends were trimmed by 0 bases and 6 bases, with 12 bases remaining between them. Germline assignment: CDR1 SGHAT and CDR2 FQNNGV. The CDR3 loop spans 15 amino acids. The CDR3 protein is CASSLDRGPANEQFF. CDR3 coding DNA: TGTGCCAGCAGCTTAGACAGGGGACCAGCCAATGAGCAGTTCTTC.

This clonotype was picked up a small number of times. This chain connects TRBV27 to TRBJ1-6; D remains ambiguous. Germline values: CDR1 MNHEY, CDR2 SMNVEV (reference sequence). The CDR3 loop spans 17 amino acids. V was shortened by 7 bases and J by 13 bases, with 29 bases between the two germline ends. CDR3 in amino acids: CASILYSLWAAQFPLHF. In DNA form, the CDR3 reads TGTGCCAGCATTCTCTATTCCTTGTGGGCAGCCCAGTTTCCCCTCCACTTT.